Following are 14 T cell receptor beta chains from one sample sequenced in a study of T cells after yellow fever vaccination. MiXCR was run by TCRdb on the 5' RACE reads, yielding one entry per CDR3 protein. The sample lists 300,000 to 350,000 distinct CDR3 sequences, 3.5% to 4.5% occurring once. This material consisted of PBMCs, taken 5 days after the yellow fever booster vaccination. The receptors shown here come from a man younger than 35 who received the YFV17D yellow fever vaccine.

This clonotype was observed at least ten times. The rearrangement uses TRBV7-8 and TRBJ1-2; 7 bases match TRBD1. The J segment lost 5 bases and the V segment lost 4 bases, leaving 4 bases of the junction unmatched. This CDR3 comprises 13 residues. CDR1 is SGHVS and CDR2 is FQNEAQ in the germline V gene. The DNA of the CDR3 is TGTGCCAGCAGCTCAACAGGGGCGTATGGCTACACCTTC. It translates to CASSSTGAYGYTF.

The chain carries TRBV20-1 and TRBJ2-3, with 8 bases identical to TRBD1. In germline, CDR1 is DFQATT, CDR2 SNEGSKA (reference sequence). The CDR3 length is 15 residues. The V segment lost 6 bases and the J segment 2 bases; nucleotides outside the gene matches: 10. CDR3 amino acids: CSAQSGQETTDTQYF. DNA for the CDR3: TGCAGTGCCCAATCGGGACAGGAGACCACAGATACGCAGTATTTT.

The gene calls are TRBV23-1 and TRBJ2-6; D is tentatively TRBD1 or TRBD2 (5 bases each). TRBV23-1 belongs to the ORF category, with a function that is uncertain. There are 19 residues in the CDR3. Trimming took off 0 bases at V and 0 bases at J, with 15 bases between the two ends. CDR3: CASSQSTGPRSSGANVLTF. The CDR3, as DNA: TGCGCCAGCAGTCAATCGACGGGACCGAGGAGCTCTGGGGCCAACGTCCTGACTTTC.

This clonotype appeared many times. The V gene is TRBV20-1, the J gene TRBJ2-5; 15 positions agree with TRBD2. Germline V gene data show CDR1 as DFQATT and CDR2 as SNEGSKA (reference sequence). The CDR3 runs to 19 residues. Trimming at V came to 5 bases and at J to 1 base, leaving 14 bases not matched to a gene. CDR3 residues: CSAGGPGTSGGPVQETQYF. DNA of the CDR3: TGCAGTGCTGGAGGACCCGGGACTAGCGGGGGGCCGGTCCAAGAGACCCAGTACTTC.

This clonotype was counted ten times or more. This chain connects TRBV12-3 or TRBV12-4 to TRBJ2-1; the D call may be TRBD1 or TRBD2 (5 bases each). The V gene lost 1 base and the J gene lost 5 bases, with 9 bases spanning the gap. CDR3 length equals 14 residues. For the CDR3, the DNA is TGTGCCAGCAGTTTAGGAGGGGAGAACAATGAGCAGTTCTTC. It is translated as CASSLGGENNEQFF.

This clonotype was seen ten or more times. This sequence joins TRBV28 and TRBJ2-5; 9 nucleotides line up with TRBD1. The length of the CDR3 is 12 residues. V lost 10 bases and J lost 3; bases outside the gene matches: 3. Per the germline V gene, CDR1 is MDHEN and CDR2 is SYDVKM. The CDR3 DNA reads TGTGCCATCAGGACAGGGGAAGAGACCCAGTACTTC. This translates into CAIRTGEETQYF.

This clonotype occurred many times. V gene TRBV7-6 combines with J gene TRBJ1-5; weak D call: TRBD1 (5 bases). CDR1 and CDR2 from the germline V gene are SGHVS and FNYEAQ. V was shortened by 5 bases and J by 11 bases, with 19 bases between the two germline ends. This CDR3 comprises 14 residues. CDR3 sequence: CASSAAGGLSSQHF. CDR3 coding DNA: TGTGCCAGCAGCGCGGCCGGGGGTCTCTCGTCCCAGCATTTT.

This clonotype was counted ten times or more. The CDR3 region has the DNA TGCAGTGCTAGGGGACTAGGTGTTAGCTTTGAGCAGTTCTTC. Translation: CSARGLGVSFEQFF. The rearrangement joins TRBV20-1 to TRBJ2-1; 8 bases fit TRBD2. The CDR3 sequence is 14 residues long. The J segment lost 9 bases and the V segment lost 3 bases, leaving 10 bases of the junction unmatched. Germline V gene lookup returns CDR1 DFQATT and CDR2 SNEGSKA (reference sequence).

This clonotype turned up a few times. V is TRBV4-1 and J is TRBJ2-2; no reliable D call. Germline values: CDR1 MGHRA, CDR2 YSYEKL. The CDR3 loop spans 16 amino acids. Between the trimmed V and J ends, which lost 4 bases and 0 bases, there was a span of 12 bases. The CDR3 sequence is CASSRRLRTNTGELFF. In nucleotides, the CDR3 is TGCGCCAGCAGCCGCCGATTAAGGACGAACACCGGGGAGCTGTTTTTT.

This clonotype has a handful of counts. The gene calls are TRBV6-5 and TRBJ2-7, with D maybe TRBD2 (5 bases). V was trimmed by 0 bases and J by 2 bases, leaving 8 bases between them. This CDR3 has 14 amino acids. From germline, CDR1 is MNHEY and CDR2 SVGAGI. DNA of the CDR3: TGTGCCAGCAGTTACTCGGAGACTACCTACGAGCAGTACTTC. Amino acid sequence: CASSYSETTYEQYF.

This clonotype has more than one count but fewer than ten. The rearrangement uses TRBV27 and TRBJ1-1; 11 bases line up with TRBD1. The CDR3 length is 15 residues. V trimming: 6 bases; J trimming: 11 bases; junction bases outside the gene matches: 14. Germline CDR1 and CDR2: MNHEY and SMNVEV (reference sequence). The CDR3 here is CASSLKGQGVRRAFF. CDR3 sequence (DNA): TGTGCCAGCAGCCTTAAGGGACAGGGGGTGAGGAGGGCTTTCTTT.

This clonotype was detected a few times. The V call is TRBV12-3 or TRBV12-4, the J call TRBJ1-5; D is uncertain. Trimming took 3 bases from V and 7 from J, leaving 16 bases between them. The CDR3 spans 15 residues. The CDR3 here is CASSFMGGEGQPQHF. CDR3 nucleotide sequence: TGTGCCAGCAGTTTTATGGGCGGAGAAGGGCAGCCCCAGCATTTT.

This chain joins TRBV7-2 and TRBJ1-3; the match to TRBD1 covers 7 bases. The germline V gene has CDR1 SGHTA and CDR2 FQGNSA. Losses at the gene ends were 4 bases for V and 0 bases for J; bases not matched to a gene: 6. The length of the CDR3 is 16 residues. CDR3 DNA sequence: TGTGCCAGCAGCTCAACATCAGGGGGCTCTGGAAACACCATATATTTT. As protein: CASSSTSGGSGNTIYF.

This clonotype showed up just a few times. This chain links TRBV12-3 or TRBV12-4 with TRBJ1-4; 10 bases agree with TRBD1. This CDR3 has 15 residues. The V gene end was trimmed by 6 bases and the J gene end by 8 bases; junction bases not matched to a gene: 9. CDR3 amino acids: CASSFRDRGVEKLFF. Written as DNA, the CDR3 is TGTGCCAGCAGCTTCCGGGACAGGGGAGTAGAAAAACTGTTTTTT.